This T cell receptor beta chain was found in a study of blood T cell repertoires in COVID-19 (dated by TCRdb to 2020 to 2021). Some background on the complete study: Collaborator samples came from the United States, Italy and Spain and covered acute and convalescent phases of COVID-19. Samples came from the ongoing ImmuneRACE study (first 160 participants) plus 1,254 subjects from 6 global collaborators. The material from the prospective study consisted of cDNA or gDNA derived from T cells, B-cell-depleted T cells, or PBMCs. The repertoires were released in a freely available public database meant as a resource for research on the immune response to SARS-CoV-2. Where available, HLA class I and class II types were obtained from metadata supplied by the sample provider rather than from assay-based typing. Subjects who had been exposed to COVID-19, were actively infected with it, or had recovered from it provided the deeply sampled blood TCRbeta repertoires that made up the dataset. Nearly every sample came with metadata listing a de-identified subject ID, COVID-19 status, age in years and sex. The research as a whole found: How much clinical and demographic metadata was included differed by source and by participant, and the metadata was provided uncurated.

This clone was seen just once. Its antigen remains undetermined. No base quality information exists; no much larger clone differs at one position. Participants in the prospective study were enrolled through a virtual design, were aged roughly 18 to 100 years, and lived in 24 United States geographic areas. In the prospective study, participants were assigned to cohorts based on the clinical history participants reported in a screening survey and a study questionnaire. For ImmuneRACE Cohort 3, a participant was defined as recovered based on two consecutive negative NP/OP PCR tests, clearance by a healthcare professional, or resolution of symptoms. Mobile phlebotomists in the prospective study collected whole blood, serum and a nasopharyngeal or oropharyngeal swab from every participant. Prospective study participants could optionally give additional blood draws and questionnaires over an approximately two-month period. Before DNA extraction, prospective study blood samples were shipped either frozen or at room temperature.

V is reduced by 0 bases and J by 9 bases, leaving a spacing of 13 bases between them. The CDR3, from cysteine to phenylalanine, totals 15 residues. CDR3 DNA only is kept here, 45 bases in frame from base 1. In the germline V gene, CDR1 corresponds to SGDLS and CDR2 to YYNGEE. TCRbeta CDR3 regions were amplified from genomic DNA by means of the immunoSEQ Assay, a bias-controlled multiplex PCR. As for the original processing: The number of nucleated cells in each sample was estimated from the amplification of reference gene primers within the assay. Sequence reads were collapsed and filtered to measure the absolute abundance of every unique TCRbeta CDR3 rearrangement. For each sample, productive Simpson clonality was calculated as the square root of Simpson's diversity index over productive rearrangements. TCRdb took over this immuneACCESS table, retaining in-frame rearrangements with V and J assigned. Such tables are incomplete; in checked studies, under half of the missing clones stem from an unresolved V gene, and the remainder is unexplained. The DNA gave D and trimming, while V, J and clone size come from that table. For this sample the table gives some 200,000 clones, of which approximately 80% were detected only once. 12% of the sample rests with the top ten.

The chain was built from TRBV9 and TRBJ1-6; matching of 5 bases hints at TRBD1 as the D gene. The clonotype comes from a man aged 35 to 55 who had recovered from COVID-19. The sequenced material came from PBMCs or T cells enriched from blood (not recorded which). The nucleotide sequence is given as TGTGCCAGCAGCGTAGGGGGGGTGAGGGGTTCACCCCTCCACTTT. It codes for CASSVGGVRGSPLHF.